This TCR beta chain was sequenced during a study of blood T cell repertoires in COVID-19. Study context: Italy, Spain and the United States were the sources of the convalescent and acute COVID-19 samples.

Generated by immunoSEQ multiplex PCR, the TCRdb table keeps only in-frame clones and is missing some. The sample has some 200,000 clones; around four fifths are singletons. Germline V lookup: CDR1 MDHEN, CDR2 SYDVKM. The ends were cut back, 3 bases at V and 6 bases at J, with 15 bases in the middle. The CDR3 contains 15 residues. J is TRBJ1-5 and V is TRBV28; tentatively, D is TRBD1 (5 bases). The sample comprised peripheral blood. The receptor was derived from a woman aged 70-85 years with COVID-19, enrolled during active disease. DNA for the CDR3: TGTGCCAGCAGTTTGCGAGACAGCGCGCGTCAGCCCCAGCATTTT. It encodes CASSLRDSARQPQHF.